These T cell receptor beta chains were read from a single sample in a study of beta chain features in type 1 diabetes. Clones were read by immunoSEQ multiplex PCR, and TCRdb kept only the in-frame ones, dropping some. The sample has over 350,000 clones; about 16% are singletons. Specimen: naive CD4+ T cells from blood. Receptors originate from a woman aged 18 to 35 in good health. Each CDR3 is given with its conserved first and last residue. A D gene is named only where the DNA matches it firmly. Not all rows give a size; the values are once, few, many and, for expanded clones, a class.

>14|NA|TRBJ2-5|TRBV28|NA
CASSVGTRQETQYF
>14|TRBD2|TRBJ2-7|TRBV29-1|once
CSVGTSGRSREQYF
>14|TRBD1|TRBJ1-5|TRBV7-9|few
CASSQTGGNQPQHF
>14|TRBD2|TRBJ2-7|TRBV5-5|NA
CASSRLAGTYEQYF
>15|TRBD2|TRBJ2-2|TRBV6-6|NA
CASSDTSVRTGELFF
>15|TRBD1|TRBJ2-7|TRBV18|few
CASSPPGTGVGEQYF
>11|NA|TRBJ2-3|TRBV29-1|NA
CSTRSTDTQYF
>15|TRBD1|TRBJ2-7|TRBV18|NA
CASSIGQGGPYEQYF
>15|NA|TRBJ2-5|TRBV6-9|few
CASSETGFEGETQYF
>13|NA|TRBJ2-7|TRBV7-2|NA
CASSSAGNYEQYF
>20|TRBD2|TRBJ2-1|TRBV5-1|few
CASSPRGTSGRWSSYNEQFF
>14|TRBD1|TRBJ1-1|TRBV10-3|few
CAISSDRGNTEAFF
>14|TRBD1|TRBJ2-7|TRBV14|NA
CASSHRTGAYEQYF
>13|NA|TRBJ1-1|TRBV19|NA
CASRTTGNTEAFF
>14|TRBD1|TRBJ1-2|TRBV5-4|few
CASSGTGNNYGYTF
>14|NA|TRBJ2-7|TRBV30|NA
CAWSVGGVVYEQYF
>15|TRBD2|TRBJ2-1|TRBV2|NA
CASSEGRGSYNEQFF
>17|TRBD2|TRBJ2-1|TRBV28|few
CASSQGTSGRAFYEQFF
>12|NA|TRBJ1-1|TRBV2|NA
CASSVLNTEAFF
>11|NA|TRBJ2-1|TRBV20-1|NA
CSASPGTEQFF
>14|TRBD2|TRBJ2-1|TRBV30|few
CAWSVAGRHNEQFF
>16|TRBD1|TRBJ2-7|TRBV5-1|few
CASSRTGSSSSGVLYF
>15|NA|TRBJ2-3|TRBV28|few
CASSTGTPWGDTQYF
>13|TRBD1|TRBJ2-5|TRBV30|few
CAWGTGGQETQYF
>17|NA|TRBJ2-3|TRBV27|NA
CASSLSRGQGWADTQYF
>15|NA|TRBJ2-3|TRBV18|NA
CASSLNDPEVDTQYF
>14|NA|TRBJ1-1|TRBV28|NA
CASRLGQTNTEAFF
>13|NA|TRBJ2-5|TRBV28|few
CASSQPGVQTQYF
>12|NA|TRBJ2-1|TRBV30|NA
CAWKGGVHEQFF
>14|TRBD2|TRBJ2-1|TRBV5-1|few
CASSPREAAGGPFF